This passage covers 32 T cell receptor beta chains from one sample sequenced in a study of cytomegalovirus exposure and HLA in healthy donors. Primers for the PCR totalled 60 Vbeta and 13 Jbeta. Assay used: immunoSEQ multiplex PCR; TCRdb lists only in-frame clones, some missing. Among some 210,000 clones listed, around 86% were seen once. The specimen was PBMCs. The source of these receptors is a woman in her forties or fifties in good health and CMV-seropositive.

Turning to this clone: The same CDR3 is also encoded by other DNA sequences in this sample. The V and J genes are TRBV6-1 and TRBJ1-6; D might be TRBD1 (6 bases). The V gene's germline CDR1 is MNHNS and CDR2 SASEGT. This CDR3 is built from 14 residues. V was clipped by 6 bases and J by 5 bases, with 11 bases between them. The CDR3, as DNA: TGTGCCAGCAGCAGGAACAGGGATAATTCACCCCTCCACTTT. It codes for CASSRNRDNSPLHF.

This clone has more than one count but fewer than ten. The chain combines TRBV5-1 with TRBJ1-4; 9 bases are shared with TRBD1. The ends lost 4 bases at V and 6 bases at J; junction bases unmatched: 4. Germline assignment: CDR1 SGHRS and CDR2 YFSETQ. This CDR3 is 14 amino acids long. In nucleotides, the CDR3 is TGCGCCAGCAGCGAAGGGACAGGGTATGAAAAACTGTTTTTT. Amino acid sequence: CASSEGTGYEKLFF.

The rearrangement links TRBV2 to TRBJ1-1, with 11 nucleotides matching TRBD1. CDR3 length equals 19 residues. Unmatched junction bases numbered 14, after V lost 4 bases and J lost 1 base. CDR1 is SNHLY and CDR2 is FYNNEI in the germline V gene. DNA of the CDR3: TGTGCCAGCAGTGGTTGGACAGGGGGCGTTCAGGTAGGGAACACTGAAGCTTTCTTT. Residues: CASSGWTGGVQVGNTEAFF.

This clone was detected only a few times. The genes are TRBV5-6 and TRBJ2-6; 10 positions match TRBD1. The germline V gene encodes CDR1 SGHDT and CDR2 YYEEEE. The length of the CDR3 is 17 residues. The V and J ends lost 7 bases and 0 bases, in that order; junction bases with no gene match: 7. This chain's CDR3 is CASGGRTGGSGANVLTF. The DNA for the CDR3 is TGTGCCAGCGGAGGACGGACAGGGGGCTCTGGGGCCAACGTCCTGACTTTC.

The V and J genes are TRBV4-1 and TRBJ1-3, with D possibly matching TRBD1 (5 bases). This CDR3 contains 15 residues. Germline CDR1 and CDR2: MGHRA and YSYEKL. Trimming removed 4 bases at V and 2 bases at J, with 12 bases between. The CDR3 spells CASSLGGGTGNTIYF. CDR3 DNA sequence: TGCGCCAGCAGCCTAGGCGGGGGAACTGGAAACACCATATATTTT.

In this sample, this clone turned up once. The chain recombines TRBV19 with TRBJ1-4; TRBD1 agrees at 8 bases. The CDR3 is 15 amino acids. V trimming: 3 bases; J trimming: 7 bases; junction bases outside the gene matches: 7. Germline V gives CDR1 LNHDA, CDR2 SQIVND (reference sequence). CDR3 residues: CASSMLEGQVEKLFF. The CDR3 region has the DNA TGTGCCAGTAGTATGCTGGAGGGACAGGTTGAAAAACTGTTTTTT.

This rearrangement joins TRBV10-3 to TRBJ1-4; D is perhaps TRBD1 (6 bases). The germline gives CDR1 ENHRY, CDR2 SYGVKD. Deletions cut 3 bases from V and 3 bases from J, with 14 bases between. The CDR3 has 16 amino acids. The CDR3 nucleotides are TGTGCCATCAGTGACCGCAACGAGGGGGCTAATGAAAAACTGTTTTTT. Its protein is CAISDRNEGANEKLFF.

This clone was recorded only once. The rearrangement links TRBV9 to TRBJ1-4; TRBD1 aligns across 8 bases. CDR1 is SGDLS and CDR2 is YYNGEE in the germline V gene. With V trimmed by 0 bases and J by 3 bases, 1 base remained unmatched. The CDR3 contains 15 residues. The CDR3 DNA sequence: TGTGCCAGCAGCGTAGCGACAGGGGCTAATGAAAAACTGTTTTTT. This codes for CASSVATGANEKLFF.

The chain is built from TRBV7-6 and TRBJ1-1; D is perhaps TRBD1 (6 bases). The CDR3 length is 13 residues. Trimming pared 5 bases from V and 3 bases from J, leaving 10 bases between. The germline V gene has CDR1 SGHVS and CDR2 FNYEAQ. DNA of the CDR3: TGTGCCAGCAGCCAAACAGGGTACACTGAAGCTTTCTTT. Protein sequence: CASSQTGYTEAFF.

The CDR3 nucleotides are TGTGCCAGCAGTTTTTCAGGAGGTAATGAAAAACTGTTTTTT. Its translation is CASSFSGGNEKLFF. The V and J genes are TRBV28 and TRBJ1-4; D remains ambiguous. Germline V gene data show CDR1 as MDHEN and CDR2 as SYDVKM. V dropped 3 bases and J dropped 4 bases, with 9 bases sitting between them. The CDR3 spans 14 residues.

J is TRBJ2-5 and V is TRBV5-6, with 8 positions matching TRBD1. CDR3 length: 16 residues. The germline V gene encodes CDR1 SGHDT and CDR2 YYEEEE. Trimming took 0 bases from V and 4 from J; bases not matched to a gene: 8. CDR3 region: CASSLALTGTGETQYF. CDR3 DNA: TGTGCCAGCAGCTTGGCTTTAACTGGGACAGGAGAGACCCAGTACTTC.

The V call is TRBV19, the J call TRBJ1-2; a possible D gene is TRBD1 (6 bases). CDR3 length: 16 residues. The ends were cut back, 6 bases at V and 4 bases at J, with 21 bases in the middle. Per germline, CDR1 LNHDA and CDR2 SQIVND (reference sequence). The chain's CDR3 is CASRTGTYIPSYGYTF. Here the CDR3 DNA reads TGTGCCAGTAGGACTGGGACATACATCCCCTCCTATGGCTACACCTTC. The variable domain in full, with the rest retrieved from reference TRBV19 and TRBJ1-2, is DGGITQSPKYLFRKEGQNVTLSCEQNLNHDAMYWYRQDPGQGLRLIYYSQIVNDFQKGDIAEGYSVSREKKESFPLTVTSAQKNPTAFYLCASRTGTYIPSYGYTFGSGTRLTVV.

The chain joins TRBV5-4 to TRBJ2-3; TRBD2 matches 10 bases. This CDR3 contains 17 residues. Trimming cost V 3 bases and J 4 bases; bases outside gene matches: 11. The germline gives CDR1 SGHNT, CDR2 YYREEE (reference sequence). The CDR3 region is CASSSNILAGTADTQYF. In nucleotides, the CDR3 is TGTGCCAGCAGCTCAAACATACTAGCGGGGACTGCAGATACGCAGTATTTT. The full variable domain, rest sourced from reference TRBV5-4 and TRBJ2-3, is ETGVTQSPTHLIKTRGQQVTLRCSSQSGHNTVSWYQQALGQGPQFIFQYYREEENGRGNFPPRFSGLQFPNYSSELNVNALELDDSALYLCASSSNILAGTADTQYFGPGTRLTVL.

The chain is built from TRBV5-1 and TRBJ1-1; TRBD1 aligns across 10 bases. This CDR3 comprises 17 residues. Germline V gene data show CDR1 as SGHRS and CDR2 as YFSETQ. With V trimmed by 0 bases and J by 5 bases, 10 bases remained unmatched. The CDR3 region has the DNA TGCGCCAGCAGCTTGGGGGCCCGACAGGGGGCGCGAACTGAAGCTTTCTTT. It specifies CASSLGARQGARTEAFF.

The rearrangement joins TRBV27 to TRBJ2-3; TRBD2 agrees at 10 bases. CDR1 and CDR2 from the germline V gene are MNHEY and SMNVEV (reference sequence). Trimming at V came to 5 bases and at J to 2 bases, leaving 10 bases not matched to a gene. The CDR3 is 17 amino acids. Here the CDR3 DNA reads TGTGCCAGCAGTCCATCCCAACTAGCGGGGTTCACAGATACGCAGTATTTT. The encoded protein is CASSPSQLAGFTDTQYF.

The chain combines TRBV19 with TRBJ2-3, with 13 bases that match TRBD2. The CDR3 is 16 amino acids. Germline V gene data show CDR1 as LNHDA and CDR2 as SQIVND (reference sequence). The V and J ends lost 5 bases and 4 bases, in that order; junction bases with no gene match: 6. The CDR3 region has the DNA TGTGCCAGTAGTCTGGGGACTAGCGGGGAATCAGATACGCAGTATTTT. It encodes CASSLGTSGESDTQYF.

As to this clone: The identical CDR3 is also encoded by other nucleotide sequences in the sample. The gene calls are TRBV5-1 and TRBJ2-5, with D uncertain. The germline V gene has CDR1 SGHRS and CDR2 YFSETQ. V shed 0 bases and J shed 4 bases, with 4 bases lying between them. The CDR3 loop spans 12 amino acids. The CDR3 DNA sequence: TGCGCCAGCAGCTTGGTCTCAGAGACCCAGTACTTC. Its translation: CASSLVSETQYF.

The chain uses TRBV27 and TRBJ2-3; TRBD1 matches 7 bases. The CDR3 totals 16 residues. J was trimmed by 3 bases and V by 6 bases; bases with no gene match: 12. Germline V gene lookup returns CDR1 MNHEY and CDR2 SMNVEV (reference sequence). The CDR3 reads CASSVYRRGQTDTQYF. The CDR3 bases are TGTGCCAGCAGCGTATACCGAAGGGGGCAGACAGATACGCAGTATTTT.

V gene TRBV6-5 combines with J gene TRBJ1-2; a weak D match, TRBD1 (5 bases). Germline loops: CDR1 MNHEY, CDR2 SVGAGI. V gave up 6 bases and J gave up 10 bases, with 18 bases separating them. The CDR3 runs 13 residues. Here the CDR3 reads CASRTTPQDPYTF. The CDR3, as DNA: TGTGCCAGCAGAACCACTCCACAGGACCCCTACACCTTC.

The chain carries TRBV28 and TRBJ1-4; TRBD1 matches at 7 bases. The germline CDR1 and CDR2 sequences are MDHEN and SYDVKM. This CDR3 comprises 11 residues. The junction had 2 bases not matched to a gene; V was cut back by 11 bases and J by 5 bases. In DNA, the CDR3 is TGTGCCTCCAGGGGGAATGAAAAACTGTTTTTT. Residues: CASRGNEKLFF.

This clone came up a few times. One end of the junction is discordant with germline, which a read error may explain. This sample includes further DNA sequences coding for the same CDR3. The V call is TRBV6-5, the J call TRBJ1-1; no clear D. The CDR3 is made up of 13 amino acids. The germline V gene has CDR1 MNHEY and CDR2 SVGAGI. The CDR3 bases are TGTGCCAGCAATCTACACGGGAGTCCTGAACCTTTCTTT. Translation: CASNLHGSPEPFF.

This chain connects TRBV30 to TRBJ2-3; D remains unclear. V lost 0 bases to trimming and J lost 7 bases, with 11 bases between them. The CDR3 is 13 amino acids. Germline CDR1 is GTSNPN and CDR2 is SVGIG (reference sequence). CDR3 in amino acids: CAWSVSHANTQYF. CDR3 DNA: TGTGCCTGGAGTGTGTCCCACGCGAATACGCAGTATTTT.

This clone was observed once. The gene calls are TRBV2 and TRBJ1-2; maybe TRBD1 (6 bases). With 9 bases removed from V and 2 bases from J, the gap between germline ends came to 13 bases. This CDR3 region has 13 residues. CDR1 is SNHLY, CDR2 FYNNEI, per germline. The CDR3 region is CASHLTGNYGYTF. CDR3 in DNA: TGTGCCAGTCACCTCACAGGGAACTATGGCTACACCTTC.

This clone was counted between two and nine times. The V gene is TRBV30, the J gene TRBJ2-2; 8 bases are shared with TRBD1. Germline CDR1 and CDR2: GTSNPN and SVGIG (reference sequence). The trim removed 4 bases at V and 5 bases at J, leaving 9 bases unmatched. This CDR3 region has 15 residues. The CDR3 nucleotides read TGTGCCTGGAAGAACAGGGGGTTATGGACCGGGGAGCTGTTTTTT. This sequence encodes CAWKNRGLWTGELFF.

The CDR3 DNA sequence: TGTGCCAGCACAGCGGGTAGCTATGGCTACACCTTC. As protein: CASTAGSYGYTF. The chain carries TRBV6-1 and TRBJ1-2; D gene unclear. Germline loops: CDR1 MNHNS, CDR2 SASEGT. This CDR3 is built from 12 residues. Between the trimmed V and J ends, which lost 7 bases and 4 bases, there was a span of 10 bases.

The chain carries TRBV5-1 and TRBJ2-5; TRBD1 aligns across 8 bases. This CDR3 has 16 amino acids. After removal of 0 bases from V and 2 bases from J, the junction contained 6 bases not matched to a gene. Germline V gene sequence: CDR1 SGHRS, CDR2 YFSETQ. The CDR3 DNA sequence: TGCGCCAGCAGCTTGGGGCAGGGGGCGAGTCAAGAGACCCAGTACTTC. Translated: CASSLGQGASQETQYF.

This sequence joins TRBV5-6 and TRBJ2-2; 7 positions match TRBD1. CDR1 and CDR2 from the germline V gene are SGHDT and YYEEEE. Losses at the gene ends were 1 base for V and 3 bases for J; bases not matched to a gene: 6. The CDR3 length is 16 residues. CDR3 in amino acids: CASSLSTGEHTGELFF. CDR3 DNA sequence: TGTGCCAGCAGCTTGAGCACAGGGGAGCACACCGGGGAGCTGTTTTTT.

This clone was detected a few times. The J gene is TRBJ1-1, the V gene TRBV30, with a weak D call TRBD1 (6 bases). CDR3 length: 14 amino acids. CDR1 is GTSNPN and CDR2 is SVGIG in the germline V gene (reference sequence). Trimming took 0 bases from V and 5 from J, leaving 13 bases between them. The CDR3 DNA sequence: TGTGCCTGGAGTGTCCAACAGGGTCTTACTGAAGCTTTCTTT. This translates into CAWSVQQGLTEAFF.

The chain carries TRBV5-1 and TRBJ2-1; D unclear. Trimming left V 0 bases short and J 6 bases short, with 4 bases between. CDR3 length: 12 amino acids. Germline lookup yields CDR1 SGHRS and CDR2 YFSETQ. CDR3 sequence reads: CASSLAFNEQFF. In DNA, the CDR3 is TGCGCCAGCAGCTTGGCCTTCAATGAGCAGTTCTTC.

The V and J genes are TRBV29-1 and TRBJ1-5; no firm D call. With 4 bases removed from V and 7 bases from J, the gap between germline ends came to 11 bases. Germline V lookup: CDR1 SQVTM, CDR2 ANQGSEA. This CDR3 has 12 residues. The CDR3 protein is CSVGEGRQPQHF. Here the CDR3 DNA reads TGCAGCGTTGGTGAAGGGAGGCAGCCCCAGCATTTT.

The V and J genes are TRBV5-5 and TRBJ2-6, with TRBD1 as a possible D gene (6 bases). This CDR3 has 18 residues. The germline V gene has CDR1 SGHKS and CDR2 YYEKEE (reference sequence). V was shortened by 0 bases and J by 0 bases, with 13 bases between the two germline ends. Here the CDR3 reads CASSLVPGDHSGANVLTF. CDR3 sequence (DNA): TGTGCCAGCAGCTTGGTCCCAGGGGACCACTCTGGGGCCAACGTCCTGACTTTC.

This clone was seen once. The rearrangement links TRBV5-1 to TRBJ1-5; TRBD1 aligns across 7 bases. The CDR3 extends over 15 amino acids. Unmatched junction bases numbered 5, after V lost 4 bases and J lost 1 base. The germline CDR1 and CDR2 sequences are SGHRS and YFSETQ. CDR3 protein: CASSPGRGSNQPQHF. The CDR3 DNA follows: TGCGCCAGCAGCCCAGGCAGGGGGAGCAATCAGCCCCAGCATTTT.